This TCR beta chain was documented in a study of neurological immune-mediated disorders. Comments on this clonotype: The antigen is undetermined. One junction end does not reproduce the germline sequence, and a read error may be involved.

With 10-nucleotide random UMIs, 5'RACE was used to make the cDNA. Over 180 million TCR-beta sequences, together covering 15-18 subjects, were produced by every individual sequencing run that was carried out. In TCRdb, the 5' RACE reads were re-called with MiXCR into one record per CDR3 protein. The sample shows roughly 49,000 distinct CDR3 sequences, roughly 13% of them seen only once. The CDR3 sequence is 13 residues long. The germline CDR1 and CDR2 sequences are SEHNR and FQNEAQ (reference sequence). Overall study results and limits: Multiple sclerosis patients had less TCR clonal expansion than even healthy controls, unlike HTLV-1-associated myelopathy.

Time point indicated: longitudinal time-point 3. Source material was 2 million unsorted PBMCs, stored at -80 °C in RNAlater. The TCR was taken from a male donor with HTLV-1-associated myelopathy (HAM/TSP). Sequencing was carried out using PBMCs. This chain uses TRBV7-9 with TRBJ2-5; 8 bases line up with TRBD2. CDR3 residues: CASSIAGQETQYF. The CDR3 nucleotides are TGTGCCAGCAGCATAGCGGGGCAAGAGACCCAGTACTTC.